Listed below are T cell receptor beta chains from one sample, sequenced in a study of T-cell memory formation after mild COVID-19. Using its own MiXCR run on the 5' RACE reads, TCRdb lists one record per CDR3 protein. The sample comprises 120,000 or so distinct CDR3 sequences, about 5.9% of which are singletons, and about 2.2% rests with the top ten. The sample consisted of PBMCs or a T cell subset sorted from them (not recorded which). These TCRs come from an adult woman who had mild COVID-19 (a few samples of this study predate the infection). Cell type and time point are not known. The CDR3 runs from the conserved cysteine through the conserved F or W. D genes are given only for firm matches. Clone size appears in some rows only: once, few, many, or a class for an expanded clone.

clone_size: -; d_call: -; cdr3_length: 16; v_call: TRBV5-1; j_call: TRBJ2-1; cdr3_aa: CASSLGQSALGNEQFF; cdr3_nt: TGCGCCAGCAGCTTGGGACAGTCGGCTTTGGGCAATGAGCAGTTCTTC
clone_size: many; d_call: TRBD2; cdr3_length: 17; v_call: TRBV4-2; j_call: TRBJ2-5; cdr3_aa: CASSQEALAGAQGTQYF; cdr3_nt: TGTGCCAGCAGCCAAGAGGCACTAGCGGGGGCCCAAGGTACCCAGTACTTC
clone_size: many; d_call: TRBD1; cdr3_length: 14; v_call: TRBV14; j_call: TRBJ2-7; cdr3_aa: CASSPWDSSYEQYF; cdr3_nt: TGTGCCAGCAGCCCTTGGGACAGCTCCTACGAGCAGTACTTC
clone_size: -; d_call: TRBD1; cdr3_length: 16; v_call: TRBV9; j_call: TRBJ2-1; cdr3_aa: CARSFTTGGAYNEQFF; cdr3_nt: TGTGCCAGAAGCTTTACGACAGGGGGCGCTTACAATGAGCAGTTCTTC
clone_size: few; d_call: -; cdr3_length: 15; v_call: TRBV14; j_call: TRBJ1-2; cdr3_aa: CASSPGVAPIYGYTF; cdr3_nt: TGTGCCAGCAGCCCCGGTGTAGCACCAATCTATGGCTACACCTTC
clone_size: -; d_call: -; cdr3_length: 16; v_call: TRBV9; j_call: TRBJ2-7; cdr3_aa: CASSRTSFQTSYEQYF; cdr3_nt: TGTGCCAGCAGCCGAACTAGCTTCCAGACCTCCTACGAGCAGTACTTC
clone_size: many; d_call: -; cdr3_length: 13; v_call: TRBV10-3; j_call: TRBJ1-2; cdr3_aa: CAISEQGVYGYTF; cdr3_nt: TGTGCCATCAGTGAACAGGGAGTCTATGGCTACACCTTC
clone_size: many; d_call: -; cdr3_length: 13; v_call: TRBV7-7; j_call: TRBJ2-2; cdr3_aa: CASSRDPAGELFF; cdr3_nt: TGTGCCAGCAGCCGCGATCCTGCCGGGGAGCTGTTTTTT
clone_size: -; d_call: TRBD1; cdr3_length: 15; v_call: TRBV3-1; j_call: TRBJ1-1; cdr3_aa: CASSDSDRGNTEAFF; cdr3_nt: TGTGCCAGCAGCGATTCAGACAGGGGGAACACTGAAGCTTTCTTT
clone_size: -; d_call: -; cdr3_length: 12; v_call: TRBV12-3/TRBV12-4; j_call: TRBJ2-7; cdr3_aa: CASSLGPGEQYF; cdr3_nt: TGTGCCAGCAGTTTAGGGCCGGGAGAGCAGTACTTC
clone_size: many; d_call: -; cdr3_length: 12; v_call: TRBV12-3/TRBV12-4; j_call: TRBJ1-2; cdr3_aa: CASSLGPSGYTF; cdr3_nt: TGTGCCAGCAGTTTAGGTCCCAGCGGCTACACCTTC
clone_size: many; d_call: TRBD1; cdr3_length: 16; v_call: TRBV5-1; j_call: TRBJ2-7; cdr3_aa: CASSLEGTAVHYEQYF; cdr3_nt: TGCGCCAGCAGCTTGGAGGGGACAGCCGTTCATTACGAGCAGTACTTC
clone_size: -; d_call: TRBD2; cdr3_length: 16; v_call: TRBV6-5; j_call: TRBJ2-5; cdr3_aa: CASSYKAGGHGKTQYF; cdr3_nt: TGTGCCAGCAGTTATAAGGCGGGAGGGCATGGGAAGACCCAGTACTTC
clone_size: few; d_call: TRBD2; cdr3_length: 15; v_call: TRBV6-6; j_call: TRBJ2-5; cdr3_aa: CASSYSGTSAETQYF; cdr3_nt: TGTGCCAGCAGTTACTCCGGGACTAGCGCTGAGACCCAGTACTTC
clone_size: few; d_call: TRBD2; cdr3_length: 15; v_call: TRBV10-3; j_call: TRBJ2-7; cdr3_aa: CAIGGGAGKNYEQYF; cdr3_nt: TGTGCCATCGGGGGGGGAGCGGGGAAAAACTACGAGCAGTACTTC
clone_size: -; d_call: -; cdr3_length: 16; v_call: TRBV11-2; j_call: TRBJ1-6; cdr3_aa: CASSFGPSSYNSPLHF; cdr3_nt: TGTGCCAGCAGCTTCGGGCCGAGCTCCTATAATTCACCCCTCCACTTT
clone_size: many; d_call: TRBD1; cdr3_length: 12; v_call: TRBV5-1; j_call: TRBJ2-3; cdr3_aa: CASSGRGTGQYF; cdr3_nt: TGCGCCAGCAGCGGTAGGGGGACAGGCCAATATTTT
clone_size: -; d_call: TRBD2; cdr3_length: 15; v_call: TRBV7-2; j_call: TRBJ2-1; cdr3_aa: CASSPTSGNHPEQFF; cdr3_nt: TGTGCCAGCAGCCCCACTAGCGGGAACCATCCGGAGCAGTTCTTC
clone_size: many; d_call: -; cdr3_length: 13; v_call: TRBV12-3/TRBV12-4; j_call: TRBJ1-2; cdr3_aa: CASSPDRNYGYTF; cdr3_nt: TGTGCCAGCAGTCCCGACAGGAACTATGGCTACACCTTC
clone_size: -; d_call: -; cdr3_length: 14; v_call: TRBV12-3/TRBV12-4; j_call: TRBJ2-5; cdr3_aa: CASSSRGVQETQYF; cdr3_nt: TGTGCCAGCAGTTCCCGCGGGGTCCAAGAGACCCAGTACTTC
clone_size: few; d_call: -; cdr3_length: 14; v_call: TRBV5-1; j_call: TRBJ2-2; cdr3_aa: CASRLGQNTGELFF; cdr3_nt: TGCGCCAGCAGACTCGGACAGAACACCGGGGAGCTGTTTTTT
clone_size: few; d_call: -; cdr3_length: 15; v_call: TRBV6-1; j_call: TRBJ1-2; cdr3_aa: CASSEAAGSAYGYTF; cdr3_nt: TGTGCCAGCAGTGAAGCGGCAGGGTCGGCATATGGCTACACCTTC
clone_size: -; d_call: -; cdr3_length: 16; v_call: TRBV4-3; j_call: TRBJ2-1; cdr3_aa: CASSQDTGLTHNEQFF; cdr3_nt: TGCGCCAGCAGCCAAGATACCGGCCTCACCCACAATGAGCAGTTCTTC
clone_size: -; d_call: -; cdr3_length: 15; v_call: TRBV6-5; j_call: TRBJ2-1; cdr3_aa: CASSATWGSYNEQFF; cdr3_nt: TGTGCCAGCAGTGCTACCTGGGGGAGCTACAATGAGCAGTTCTTC
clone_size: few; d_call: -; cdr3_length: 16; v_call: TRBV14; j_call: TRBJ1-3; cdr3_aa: CASSQESAYSGNTIYF; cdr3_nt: TGTGCCAGCAGCCAAGAGAGTGCCTACTCTGGAAACACCATATATTTT
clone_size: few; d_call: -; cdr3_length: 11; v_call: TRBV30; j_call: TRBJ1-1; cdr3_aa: CAWRRGRRARF; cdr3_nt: TGTGCCTGGAGGCGGGGTAGACGAGCCCGCTTT
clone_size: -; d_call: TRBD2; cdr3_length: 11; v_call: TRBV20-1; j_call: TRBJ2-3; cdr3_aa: CSAKGLAGLRF; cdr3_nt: TGCAGTGCGAAAGGACTAGCGGGACTTCGTTTT
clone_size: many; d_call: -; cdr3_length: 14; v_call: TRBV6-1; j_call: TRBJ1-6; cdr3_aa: CASSAGPYNSPLHF; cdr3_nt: TGTGCCAGCAGTGCAGGGCCCTATAATTCACCCCTCCACTTT
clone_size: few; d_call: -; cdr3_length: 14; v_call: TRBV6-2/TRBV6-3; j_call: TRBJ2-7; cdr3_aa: CASSYKGSSYEQYF; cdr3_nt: TGTGCCAGCAGTTACAAGGGTAGTAGCTACGAGCAGTACTTC
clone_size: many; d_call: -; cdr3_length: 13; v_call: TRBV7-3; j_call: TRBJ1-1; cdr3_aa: CASSSLGGTEAFF; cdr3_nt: TGTGCCAGCAGCTCTTTAGGGGGGACTGAGGCTTTCTTT
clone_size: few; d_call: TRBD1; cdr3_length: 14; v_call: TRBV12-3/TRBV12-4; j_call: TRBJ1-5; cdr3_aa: CASSPQGDGGPQHF; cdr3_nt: TGTGCCAGCAGTCCACAGGGGGATGGTGGGCCCCAGCATTTT
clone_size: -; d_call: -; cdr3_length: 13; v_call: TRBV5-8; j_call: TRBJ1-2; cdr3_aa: CAGSRGPLYGYTF; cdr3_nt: TGTGCCGGCAGCCGGGGACCGCTGTATGGCTACACCTTC
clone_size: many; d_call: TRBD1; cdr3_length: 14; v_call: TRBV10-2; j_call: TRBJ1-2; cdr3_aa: CASSEPNRGYGYTF; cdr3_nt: TGCGCCAGCAGTGAGCCGAACAGGGGGTATGGCTACACCTTC
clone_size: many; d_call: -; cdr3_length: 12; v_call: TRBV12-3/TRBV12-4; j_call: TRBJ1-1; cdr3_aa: CASSWRPGVAFF; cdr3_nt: TGTGCCAGCAGTTGGAGGCCAGGGGTGGCTTTCTTT
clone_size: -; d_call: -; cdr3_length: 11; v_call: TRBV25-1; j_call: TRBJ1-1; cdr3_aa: CASRRGGEAFF; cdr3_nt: TGTGCCAGCAGAAGAGGAGGCGAAGCTTTCTTT
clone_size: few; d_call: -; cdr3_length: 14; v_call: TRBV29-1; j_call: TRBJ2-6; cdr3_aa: CSVGGVSGANVLTF; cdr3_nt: TGCAGCGTTGGCGGGGTCTCTGGGGCCAACGTCCTGACTTTC
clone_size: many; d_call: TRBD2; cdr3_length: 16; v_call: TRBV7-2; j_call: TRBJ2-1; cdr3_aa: CASSITSGSIGHEQFF; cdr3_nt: TGTGCCAGCAGCATCACTAGCGGGAGTATTGGCCATGAGCAGTTCTTC
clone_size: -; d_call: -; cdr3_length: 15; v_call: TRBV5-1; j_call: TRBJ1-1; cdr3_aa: CASSSNRVGNTEAFF; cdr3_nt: TGCGCCAGCAGCTCAAACAGGGTCGGGAACACTGAAGCTTTCTTT
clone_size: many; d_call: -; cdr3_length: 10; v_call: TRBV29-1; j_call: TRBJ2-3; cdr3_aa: CSVGADTQYF; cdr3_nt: TGCAGCGTTGGAGCAGATACGCAGTATTTT
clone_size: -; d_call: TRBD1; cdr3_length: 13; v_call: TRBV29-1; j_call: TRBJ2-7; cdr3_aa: CSVGQGLTYEQYF; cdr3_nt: TGCAGCGTAGGACAGGGGTTAACCTACGAGCAGTACTTC
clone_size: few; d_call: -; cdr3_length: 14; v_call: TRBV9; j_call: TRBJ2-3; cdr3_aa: CASSAGPVRDTQYF; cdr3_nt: TGTGCCAGCAGCGCTGGTCCTGTGCGTGATACGCAGTATTTT
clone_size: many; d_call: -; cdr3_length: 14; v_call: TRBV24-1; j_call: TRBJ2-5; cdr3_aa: CATSDFGSSETQYF; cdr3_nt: TGTGCCACCAGTGATTTTGGCAGCTCAGAGACCCAGTACTTC
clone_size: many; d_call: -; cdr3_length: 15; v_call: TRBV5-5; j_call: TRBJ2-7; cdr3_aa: CASSLANRPPYEQYF; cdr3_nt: TGTGCCAGCAGCTTGGCGAACAGGCCCCCCTACGAGCAGTACTTC
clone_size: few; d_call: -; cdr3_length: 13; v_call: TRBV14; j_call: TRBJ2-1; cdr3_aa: CASSPFGGSGKFF; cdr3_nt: TGTGCCAGCAGCCCTTTTGGGGGCTCGGGAAAGTTCTTC
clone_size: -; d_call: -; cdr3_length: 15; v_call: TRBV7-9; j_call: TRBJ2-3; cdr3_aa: CASSLRTEFTDTQYF; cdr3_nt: TGTGCCAGCAGCCTTAGGACTGAATTCACAGATACGCAGTATTTT
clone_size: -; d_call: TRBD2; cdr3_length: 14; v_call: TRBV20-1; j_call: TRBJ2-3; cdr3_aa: CSALAGGPTDTQYF; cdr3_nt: TGCAGTGCCTTAGCGGGAGGGCCCACAGATACGCAGTATTTT
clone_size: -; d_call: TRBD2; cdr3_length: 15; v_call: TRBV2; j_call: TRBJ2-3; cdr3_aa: CASSEDSGSADTQYF; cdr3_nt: TGTGCCAGCAGTGAAGATAGCGGGAGTGCAGATACGCAGTATTTT
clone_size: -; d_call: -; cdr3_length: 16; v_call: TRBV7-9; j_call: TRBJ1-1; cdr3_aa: CASSPREWRADTEAFF; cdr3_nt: TGTGCCAGCAGCCCCCGGGAGTGGAGGGCGGACACTGAAGCTTTCTTT